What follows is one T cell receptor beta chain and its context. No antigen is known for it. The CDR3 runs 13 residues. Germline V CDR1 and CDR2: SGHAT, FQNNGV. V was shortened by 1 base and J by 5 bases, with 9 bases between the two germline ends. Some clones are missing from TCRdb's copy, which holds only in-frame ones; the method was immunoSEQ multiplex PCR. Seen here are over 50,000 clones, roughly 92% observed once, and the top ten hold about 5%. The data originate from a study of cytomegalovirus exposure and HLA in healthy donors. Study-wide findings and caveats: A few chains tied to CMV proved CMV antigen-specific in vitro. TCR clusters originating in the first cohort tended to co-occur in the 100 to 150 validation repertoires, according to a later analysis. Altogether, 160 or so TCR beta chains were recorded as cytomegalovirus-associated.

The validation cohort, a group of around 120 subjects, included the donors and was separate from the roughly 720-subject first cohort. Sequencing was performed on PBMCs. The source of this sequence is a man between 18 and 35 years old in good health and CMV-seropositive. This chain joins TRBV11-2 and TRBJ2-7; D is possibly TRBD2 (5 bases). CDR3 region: CASSLVLVDEQYF. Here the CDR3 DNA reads TGTGCCAGCAGCTTAGTACTAGTCGACGAGCAGTACTTC.